Following are 10 T cell receptor beta chains from one sample sequenced in a study of metastatic and nonmetastatic thyroid tumors. TCRdb re-called clones via MiXCR from the PCR reads. The sample carries tens of thousands of clones, more than 20% recorded once. Among the patients, none had received any treatment before thyroid surgery. Sample: tumor tissue. These receptors came from a male donor with papillary thyroid cancer or a benign thyroid nodule (not recorded which). Some clones in this sample may be carry-over from other donors' samples.

The sample holds many counts of this clone. The chain carries TRBV4-1 and TRBJ2-7, with 8 positions matching TRBD2. The V gene's germline CDR1 is MGHRA and CDR2 YSYEKL. The CDR3 is made up of 14 amino acids. Trimming cost V 4 bases and J 3 bases; bases outside gene matches: 5. The CDR3 is CASSPRGGDYEQYF. In DNA, the CDR3 is TGCGCCAGCAGCCCCCGGGGGGGGGACTACGAGCAGTACTTC.

This clone has only one observation. This chain connects TRBV5-1 to TRBJ2-7, with 10 bases fitting TRBD2. CDR1 is SGHRS, CDR2 YFSETQ, per germline. The V gene end was trimmed by 4 bases and the J gene end by 7 bases; junction bases not matched to a gene: 20. The CDR3 loop spans 18 amino acids. CDR3 nucleotides: TGCGCCAGCAGCCTCTGGACTAGCGGTAGACTAGAGTCGGGAGAGCAGTACTTC. It codes for CASSLWTSGRLESGEQYF. Complete variable domain (other parts from reference TRBV5-1 and TRBJ2-7): KAGVTQTPRYLIKTRGQQVTLSCSPISGHRSVSWYQQTPGQGLQFLFEYFSETQRNKGNFPGRFSGRQFSNSRSEMNVSTLELGDSALYLCASSLWTSGRLESGEQYFGPGTRLTVT.

In its sample, this clone was seen a few times. The junction differs from germline at one of its ends, possibly a read error. The gene calls are TRBV6-8 and TRBJ1-1; D ambiguous. The CDR3 spans 17 residues. Germline V lookup: CDR1 MNHGY, CDR2 SAAAGT. As DNA, the CDR3 is TGTGCCAGCAGAACCCGCCCCGGGGTGTCCATGAACACTGGAGCTTTCTTT. Its translation is CASRTRPGVSMNTGAFF.

There are a few counts of this clone. This chain joins TRBV12-3 or TRBV12-4 and TRBJ1-6, with 7 nucleotides matching TRBD1. Trimming at V came to 5 bases and at J to 5 bases, leaving 6 bases not matched to a gene. The CDR3 totals 15 residues. Written as DNA, the CDR3 is TGTGCCAGCAGTCAAGACAGGGCGCATAATTCACCCCTCCACTTT. This translates into CASSQDRAHNSPLHF.

The rearrangement joins TRBV6-2 or TRBV6-3 to TRBJ2-7; tentative D call: TRBD2 (6 bases). Germline V CDR1 and CDR2: MNHEY, SVGEGT. Trimming cost V 4 bases and J 5 bases, with 15 bases left between them. This CDR3 contains 14 residues. In DNA, the CDR3 is TGTGCCAGCAGTTCCTGCATGGAGGGTGACGAGCAGTACTTC. It yields the protein CASSSCMEGDEQYF.

This clone has a count of ten or more. The chain links TRBV9 to TRBJ2-1, with D perhaps matching TRBD2 (6 bases). Trimming removed 4 bases from V and 7 bases from J, with 12 bases in between. Germline CDR1 SGDLS, CDR2 YYNGEE. The CDR3 runs to 13 residues. CDR3: CASSLGAGNEQFF. In DNA, the CDR3 is TGTGCCAGCAGCCTAGGGGCGGGGAATGAGCAGTTCTTC.

This clone was seen more than once but under ten times. The rearrangement joins TRBV6-5 to TRBJ2-4; no clear D. V was pared by 7 bases and J by 6 bases, with 13 bases between. CDR3 size: 13 residues. Germline V gives CDR1 MNHEY, CDR2 SVGAGI. CDR3 in DNA: TGTGCCAGCACCTCTGGGAACCTAAACATTCAGTACTTC. Amino acids: CASTSGNLNIQYF.

The chain uses TRBV4-1 and TRBJ1-1, with a possible D match to TRBD1 (6 bases). V lost 0 bases and J 3 bases, leaving 17 bases between the germline ends. The germline V gene has CDR1 MGHRA and CDR2 YSYEKL. This CDR3 is built from 17 residues. CDR3 loop: CASSQDGGRTEYTEAFF. For the CDR3, the DNA is TGCGCCAGCAGCCAAGATGGGGGACGGACAGAGTACACTGAAGCTTTCTTT.

This clone was picked up a small number of times. The V gene is TRBV6-4, the J gene TRBJ1-2; D ambiguous. The CDR3 totals 15 residues. Trimming removed 2 bases at V and 8 bases at J, with 18 bases between. Germline lookup yields CDR1 MRHNA and CDR2 SNTAGT. The CDR3 DNA follows: TGTGCCAGCAGTGACCCACCCCTCGGTAGCGAGGGCTACACCTTC. The encoded protein is CASSDPPLGSEGYTF.

In its sample, this clone was seen a few times. A read error may explain this, as a much larger clone is one base away. The chain has TRBV5-1 and TRBJ2-3; D not certain. Germline V gene sequence: CDR1 SGHRS, CDR2 YFSETQ. V was trimmed by 4 bases and J by 5 bases, leaving 8 bases between them. This CDR3 is built from 12 residues. The CDR3, as DNA: TGCGCCAGCAGCAATGACCGAGATACGCAGTATTTT. Its translation: CASSNDRDTQYF.